Below are 27 T cell receptor beta chains sequenced from a single sample in a study of technical replicates of blood from a few donors. TCRdb keeps only in-frame clones here, not all; method: immunoSEQ multiplex PCR. The sample carries about 80,000 clones, over 75% recorded once. The material sequenced was T cells isolated from PBMCs. The receptors stem from a human donor in good health.

The chain links TRBV28 to TRBJ2-7; D perhaps matches TRBD2 (5 bases). V lost 7 bases and J lost 4, with 17 bases in between. CDR3 size: 14 residues. The germline V gene has CDR1 MDHEN and CDR2 SYDVKM. CDR3 loop: CASMLPSYQYEQYF. For the CDR3, the DNA is TGTGCCAGCATGTTGCCTAGCTATCAGTACGAGCAGTACTTC. The variable domain in full, with the rest retrieved from reference TRBV28 and TRBJ2-7, is DVKVTQSSRYLVKRTGEKVFLECVQDMDHENMFWYRQDPGLGLRLIYFSYDVKMKEKGDIPEGYSVSREKKERFSLILESASTNQTSMYLCASMLPSYQYEQYFGPGTRLTVT.

The sample holds a few counts of this clone. The J gene is TRBJ2-7, the V gene TRBV10-3; 8 positions match TRBD1. CDR3 size: 14 residues. J gave up 5 bases and V 10 bases, and 13 bases lay outside the gene matches. Germline CDR1 and CDR2: ENHRY and SYGVKD. The CDR3 region has the DNA TGTGCCACTAGCGACTTTCAGGGGGCTAACGAGCAGTACTTC. It encodes CATSDFQGANEQYF.

The rearrangement links TRBV4-2 to TRBJ2-2; no clear D. The germline CDR1 and CDR2 sequences are LGHNA and YNFKEQ. The CDR3 has 15 residues. V was shortened by 0 bases and J by 6 bases, with 11 bases between the two germline ends. CDR3 residues: CASSQETSFSGELFF. The CDR3 coding sequence is TGTGCCAGCAGCCAAGAGACATCTTTTTCCGGGGAGCTGTTTTTT.

The V gene is TRBV13, the J gene TRBJ1-3; D gene ambiguous. The CDR3 covers 15 residues. The V end was cut by 0 bases, the J end by 5 bases, with 11 bases between. Germline V lookup: CDR1 PRHDT, CDR2 FYEKMQ (reference sequence). The CDR3 DNA sequence: TGTGCCAGCAGCTTAGGGGGAGGGAGTAGAAACACCATATATTTT. Protein: CASSLGGGSRNTIYF.

This chain links TRBV2 with TRBJ2-7; 10 bases are shared with TRBD1. In germline, CDR1 is SNHLY, CDR2 FYNNEI. With V trimmed by 8 bases and J by 2 bases, 9 bases remained unmatched. There are 15 residues in the CDR3. The CDR3 DNA is TGTGCCAGCGCGAGGGCTGGACAGGGGGCCTACGAGCAGTACTTC. This sequence encodes CASARAGQGAYEQYF.

The J gene is TRBJ2-2, the V gene TRBV7-6; no reliable D call. This CDR3 is built from 11 residues. Germline values: CDR1 SGHVS, CDR2 FNYEAQ. Deletions cut 2 bases from V and 14 bases from J, with 9 bases between. The CDR3 loop is CASSLTGELFF. In DNA, the CDR3 is TGTGCCAGCAGCTTAACGGGTGAACTGTTTTTT.

This chain joins TRBV6-1 and TRBJ2-7; weak D call: TRBD2 (6 bases). CDR1 is MNHNS, CDR2 SASEGT, per germline. V lost 4 bases, J lost 5 bases, and 12 bases lay in between. The CDR3 is made up of 13 amino acids. As DNA, the CDR3 is TGTGCCAGCAGTGCCCCGGGACTGAACGAGCAGTACTTC. It specifies CASSAPGLNEQYF.

The chain employs TRBV6-1 and TRBJ1-5; D ambiguous. Germline CDR1 MNHNS, CDR2 SASEGT. The CDR3 runs 14 residues. Trimming shortened V by 6 bases and J by 0 bases, and 9 bases separated the two germline ends. CDR3 DNA: TGTGCCAGCAGCGGAGGGTATAGCAATCAGCCCCAGCATTTT. Its translation is CASSGGYSNQPQHF.

The chain uses TRBV11-3 and TRBJ2-6; D unresolved. Germline V gene lookup returns CDR1 SGHNT and CDR2 YENEEA. V was cut by 7 bases and J by 0 bases, with 10 bases left in between. The CDR3 has 15 amino acids. The CDR3 region is CASTDTFSGANVLTF. The CDR3 region has the DNA TGTGCCAGCACTGACACCTTCTCTGGGGCCAACGTCCTGACTTTC.

This chain connects TRBV7-2 to TRBJ2-7; D is perhaps TRBD1 (5 bases). V was pared by 5 bases and J by 3 bases, with 8 bases between. The germline V gene encodes CDR1 SGHTA and CDR2 FQGNSA. CDR3 length: 12 residues. Here the CDR3 DNA reads TGTGCCAGCAGCAAGGGGTTCTACGAGCAGTACTTC. This encodes CASSKGFYEQYF.

This clone was observed a single time. The rearrangement uses TRBV18 and TRBJ1-2; possible D gene TRBD1, 5 bases. The CDR3 sequence is 15 residues long. V was clipped by 2 bases and J by 5 bases, with 15 bases between them. CDR1 and CDR2 (germline): KGHSH, LQKENI. CDR3 nucleotide sequence: TGTGCCAGCTCACCAAGCTCCACAGGAACTTATGGCTACACCTTC. Translating gives CASSPSSTGTYGYTF. Combining the CDR3 with reference TRBV18 and TRBJ1-2 gives the whole variable domain NAGVMQNPRHLVRRRGQEARLRCSPMKGHSHVYWYRQLPEEGLKFMVYLQKENIIDESGMPKERFSAEFPKEGPSILRIQQVVRGDSAAYFCASSPSSTGTYGYTFGSGTRLTVV.

The gene calls are TRBV20-1 and TRBJ1-1; a possible D gene is TRBD1 (6 bases). This CDR3 region has 11 residues. CDR1 is DFQATT and CDR2 is SNEGSKA in the germline V gene (reference sequence). The V gene lost 3 bases and the J gene lost 7 bases, with 9 bases spanning the gap. The DNA of the CDR3 is TGCAGTGCTAGTTCAGGGGTTGAAGCTTTCTTT. It encodes CSASSGVEAFF.

V gene TRBV28 combines with J gene TRBJ1-5; 7 positions agree with TRBD1. Germline V gene sequence: CDR1 MDHEN, CDR2 SYDVKM. The trim removed 6 bases at V and 1 base at J, leaving 9 bases unmatched. The CDR3 extends over 16 amino acids. CDR3 DNA: TGTGCCAGCAGAAACCCCACGGGACAGAGCAATCAGCCCCAGCATTTT. Translating gives CASRNPTGQSNQPQHF.

V usage is TRBV5-4 and J usage is TRBJ2-1; 8 bases align to TRBD1. The CDR3 has 15 residues. The trim removed 4 bases at V and 3 bases at J, leaving 6 bases unmatched. In germline, CDR1 is SGHNT, CDR2 YYREEE (reference sequence). Here the CDR3 reads CASSPDRGLYNEQFF. The CDR3 region has the DNA TGTGCCAGCAGCCCAGACAGGGGACTCTACAATGAGCAGTTCTTC.

The V gene is TRBV4-1, the J gene TRBJ1-2, with D perhaps matching TRBD1 (6 bases). V was clipped by 3 bases and J by 6 bases, with 17 bases between them. The CDR3 has 15 residues. The germline CDR1 and CDR2 sequences are MGHRA and YSYEKL. CDR3 amino acids: CASSHTDRISNGYTF. The CDR3 nucleotides read TGCGCCAGCAGCCATACCGACAGGATTAGCAATGGCTACACCTTC.

This sequence joins TRBV7-8 and TRBJ2-1; TRBD2 aligns across 10 bases. The CDR3 is made up of 16 amino acids. The J segment lost 7 bases and the V segment lost 1 base, leaving 7 bases of the junction unmatched. From germline, CDR1 is SGHVS and CDR2 FQNEAQ. The CDR3 sequence is CASSLVQREGTNEQFF. DNA for the CDR3: TGTGCCAGCAGCTTAGTGCAGCGGGAGGGTACAAATGAGCAGTTCTTC.

This chain connects TRBV29-1 to TRBJ1-1, with no clear D. The CDR3 covers 13 residues. With 1 base removed from V and 2 bases from J, the gap between germline ends came to 8 bases. The germline V gene encodes CDR1 SQVTM and CDR2 ANQGSEA. CDR3 sequence (DNA): TGCAGCGTTGAAGGAGGTTACAACACTGAAGCTTTCTTT. This translates into CSVEGGYNTEAFF. Drawing the rest from reference TRBV29-1 and TRBJ1-1, the complete variable domain is SAVISQKPSRDICQRGTSLTIQCQVDSQVTMMFWYRQQPGQSLTLIATANQGSEATYESGFVIDKFPISRPNLTFSTLTVSNMSPEDSSIYLCSVEGGYNTEAFFGQGTRLTVV.

The chain recombines TRBV11-3 with TRBJ2-3; D remains unclear. Trimming removed 1 base at V and 10 bases at J, with 9 bases between. Germline V gene sequence: CDR1 SGHNT, CDR2 YENEEA. This CDR3 has 12 residues. The CDR3 here is CASSLGLDAQYF. CDR3 bases: TGTGCCAGCAGCTTAGGACTTGATGCGCAGTATTTT. Complete variable domain (other parts from reference TRBV11-3 and TRBJ2-3): EAGVVQSPRYKIIEKKQPVAFWCNPISGHNTLYWYLQNLGQGPELLIRYENEEAVDDSQLPKDRFSAERLKGVDSTLKIQPAELGDSAVYLCASSLGLDAQYFGPGTRLTVL.

The V call is TRBV19, the J call TRBJ1-4, with no clear D. The germline gives CDR1 LNHDA, CDR2 SQIVND (reference sequence). The CDR3 is made up of 14 amino acids. Trimming stripped 9 bases from V and 5 bases from J, with 16 bases between. CDR3 sequence reads: CASSRVRANEKLFF. CDR3 nucleotides: TGTGCCAGCTCGAGGGTTAGGGCCAATGAAAAACTGTTTTTT. The full variable domain, completed using reference TRBV19 and TRBJ1-4, is DGGITQSPKYLFRKEGQNVTLSCEQNLNHDAMYWYRQDPGQGLRLIYYSQIVNDFQKGDIAEGYSVSREKKESFPLTVTSAQKNPTAFYLCASSRVRANEKLFFGSGTQLSVL.

V is TRBV19 and J is TRBJ1-1; D gene uncertain. Deletions cut 4 bases from V and 6 bases from J, with 12 bases between. The CDR3 length is 13 residues. Germline loops: CDR1 LNHDA, CDR2 SQIVND (reference sequence). In DNA, the CDR3 is TGTGCCAGTAGTAATAGGCGGGTACCTGAAGCTTTCTTT. It translates to CASSNRRVPEAFF.

V is TRBV29-1 and J is TRBJ2-1; TRBD1 agrees at 7 bases. CDR1 SQVTM and CDR2 ANQGSEA come from the germline V gene. J gave up 0 bases and V 7 bases, and 3 bases lay outside the gene matches. This CDR3 region has 13 residues. In DNA, the CDR3 is TGCAGCGCCAGGGACAGCTCCTACAATGAGCAGTTCTTC. It translates to CSARDSSYNEQFF.

The gene calls are TRBV5-6 and TRBJ2-3; TRBD2 agrees at 10 bases. The CDR3 runs to 18 residues. Per the germline V gene, CDR1 is SGHDT and CDR2 is YYEEEE. The trim removed 1 base at V and 0 bases at J, leaving 8 bases unmatched. The CDR3 nucleotides read TGTGCCAGCAGCTTGAGTAGCGGGAGGTGGAGTAGCACAGATACGCAGTATTTT. This gives the protein CASSLSSGRWSSTDTQYF.

The chain is built from TRBV5-1 and TRBJ1-1, with 7 positions matching TRBD1. Unmatched junction bases numbered 2, after V lost 3 bases and J lost 0 bases. This CDR3 is 14 amino acids long. CDR1 SGHRS and CDR2 YFSETQ come from the germline V gene. CDR3 region: CASSWTGLNTEAFF. In nucleotides, the CDR3 is TGCGCCAGCAGCTGGACAGGTTTGAACACTGAAGCTTTCTTT.

The chain uses TRBV18 and TRBJ2-7; D uncertain. V was pared by 0 bases and J by 0 bases, with 9 bases between. Germline lookup yields CDR1 KGHSH and CDR2 LQKENI. This CDR3 comprises 15 residues. CDR3 in amino acids: CASSPPNPGSYEQYF. The CDR3, as DNA: TGTGCCAGCTCACCACCGAATCCAGGCTCCTACGAGCAGTACTTC.

This chain connects TRBV4-3 to TRBJ2-7; tentative D call: TRBD2 (6 bases). CDR3 length: 16 residues. Germline assignment: CDR1 LGHNA and CDR2 YSLEER. V was shortened by 1 base and J by 3 bases, with 16 bases between the two germline ends. As DNA, the CDR3 is TGCGCCAGCAGCCAAGCAGGCGCGGGGATCGGCTACGAGCAGTACTTC. It translates to CASSQAGAGIGYEQYF.

The chain combines TRBV9 with TRBJ2-1; maybe TRBD2 (5 bases). This CDR3 is 16 amino acids long. The ends were cut back, 3 bases at V and 0 bases at J, with 13 bases in the middle. Germline V gene lookup returns CDR1 SGDLS and CDR2 YYNGEE. The CDR3 loop reads CASSASPGSSYNEQFF. CDR3 nucleotides: TGTGCCAGCAGCGCAAGTCCGGGGAGCTCCTACAATGAGCAGTTCTTC.

The rearrangement joins TRBV28 to TRBJ1-1; D is unresolved. Germline CDR1 reads MDHEN; CDR2 reads SYDVKM. Trimming stripped 3 bases from V and 7 bases from J, with 12 bases between. The CDR3 is 13 residues long. Written as DNA, the CDR3 is TGTGCCAGCAGTTTCCCCCACACATTTGAAGCTTTCTTT. Its protein product is CASSFPHTFEAFF.